Presented here are 24 T cell receptor beta chains from one specimen sequenced in a study of graft-versus-host responses after intestinal transplantation listed by TCRdb under 2021. Receptor amplification or capture employed the immunoSEQ multiplex PCR assay. TCRdb obtained this table from immuneACCESS and retained in-frame rearrangements with V and J assigned. These tables miss some clones; where compared with another copy, unresolved V genes account for less than half of the shortfall, and the remainder is unexplained. In all, the sample holds 20,000 to 25,000 clones, and 30% to 40% of those were seen once. The ten top clones hold approximately 9.6% of the sample. The label giving this sample's time point can be read as: cells obtained before transplantation from donor or recipient. In mixed lymphocyte reactions, around 200,000 CFSE-labeled pre-transplant responders were plated with around 200,000 irradiated violet-dye-labeled stimulators and cultured for around six days.

Sequences were derived from alloreactive CD8+ T cells from a mixed lymphocyte reaction culture, sampled before intestinal transplant. This specimen's cell subset or site label, per the study, means: CFSE-low proliferating T cells sorted from roughly 6-day pre-transplant mixed lymphocyte reaction (GvH or HvG direction). The receptors come from a human patient who received an intestinal transplant.

The CDR3 loop reads CASSTRDIWAQYF. In nucleotides, the CDR3 is TGTGCCAGCAGCACCCGGGACATCTGGGCCCAGTACTTC. The gene calls are TRBV7-9 and TRBJ2-5, with D perhaps matching TRBD1 (6 bases). Trimming left V 5 bases short and J 9 bases short, with 16 bases between. The CDR3 has 13 amino acids. Germline CDR1 reads SEHNR; CDR2 reads FQNEAQ (reference sequence).

The V and J genes are TRBV4-1 and TRBJ1-1; D remains ambiguous. This CDR3 spans 12 amino acids. The V and J ends lost 3 bases and 5 bases respectively, with 7 bases between them. The V gene's germline CDR1 is MGHRA and CDR2 YSYEKL. CDR3 sequence (DNA): TGCGCCAGCAGCCAGCTAGGTACTGAAGCTTTCTTT. Protein sequence: CASSQLGTEAFF.

A word on this clone: Possible read error: a much larger clone is one base away. The chain employs TRBV28 and TRBJ1-1, with a weak D call TRBD1 (5 bases). Trimming took off 5 bases at V and 3 bases at J, with 13 bases between the two ends. In germline, CDR1 is MDHEN, CDR2 SYDVKM. This CDR3 is 14 amino acids long. CDR3 loop: CASSLTDSYTEAFF. CDR3 bases: TGTGCCAGCAGTCTTACAGACAGCTACACTGAAGCTTTCTTT.

In this sample, this clone turned up a few times. This chain connects TRBV6-8 to TRBJ2-7; 9 nucleotides match TRBD2. The CDR3 extends over 14 amino acids. J was trimmed by 3 bases and V by 5 bases; bases with no gene match: 5. Germline values: CDR1 MNHGY, CDR2 SAAAGT. DNA of the CDR3: TGTGCCAGCAGTCCTTCGACTAGCGGCTACGAGCAGTACTTC. Its translation: CASSPSTSGYEQYF.

This clone rates as medium-sized. The J gene is TRBJ2-7, the V gene TRBV7-9; D perhaps matches TRBD2 (6 bases). The V end lost 5 bases, the J end lost 3 bases, and 14 bases lay between the germline ends. The CDR3 has 14 residues. CDR1 SEHNR and CDR2 FQNEAQ come from the germline V gene (reference sequence). In DNA, the CDR3 is TGTGCCAGCAGCCCCACCGGGACTTACTACGAGCAGTACTTC. Translation: CASSPTGTYYEQYF.

The chain couples TRBV6-5 to TRBJ2-6; D call uncertain. Germline CDR1 reads MNHEY; CDR2 reads SVGAGI. V dropped 11 bases and J dropped 0 bases, with 11 bases sitting between them. The CDR3 totals 14 residues. The CDR3 region is CAVGLSSGANVLTF. The CDR3 DNA sequence: TGTGCCGTCGGCCTTAGCTCTGGGGCCAACGTCCTGACTTTC.

The J gene is TRBJ2-7, the V gene TRBV28; no firm D call. The length of the CDR3 is 16 residues. V lost 0 bases, J lost 4 bases, and 16 bases lay in between. Looked up from germline, CDR1 is MDHEN and CDR2 is SYDVKM. CDR3 nucleotides: TGTGCCAGCAGTTTATGGTTGGGCAGATATACATACGAGCAGTACTTC. This sequence encodes CASSLWLGRYTYEQYF. The variable domain in full, with the rest retrieved from reference TRBV28 and TRBJ2-7, is DVKVTQSSRYLVKRTGEKVFLECVQDMDHENMFWYRQDPGLGLRLIYFSYDVKMKEKGDIPEGYSVSREKKERFSLILESASTNQTSMYLCASSLWLGRYTYEQYFGPGTRLTVT.

This clone is classed as medium-sized. The chain couples TRBV6-5 to TRBJ1-1, with D hard to call. CDR3 size: 9 residues. V was shortened by 4 bases and J by 10 bases, with 4 bases between the two germline ends. Germline CDR1 and CDR2: MNHEY and SVGAGI. The CDR3 bases are TGTGCCAGCAGTTCACGAGCTTTCTTT. Translation gives CASSSRAFF.

The V gene is TRBV23-1, the J gene TRBJ1-1; 11 bases align to TRBD1. TRBV23-1 is classed as an ORF, of uncertain function. Losses at the gene ends were 3 bases for V and 4 bases for J; bases not matched to a gene: 4. CDR3 length: 15 amino acids. The CDR3 loop reads CASSQGDRGTTEAFF. The CDR3 nucleotides are TGCGCCAGCAGTCAGGGGGACAGGGGGACCACTGAAGCTTTCTTT.

The chain links TRBV14 to TRBJ2-7; possibly TRBD1 for D (6 bases). The germline V and J ends were trimmed by 0 bases and 6 bases, with 15 bases remaining between them. This CDR3 has 15 amino acids. Looked up from germline, CDR1 is SGHDN and CDR2 is FVKESK. CDR3 region: CASSQDPNDRREQYF. The CDR3 nucleotides read TGTGCCAGCAGCCAAGATCCTAACGACAGGCGCGAGCAGTACTTC.

For the CDR3, the DNA is TGCAGCGTGGAGGGCCCTGATGAAGAGACCCAGTACTTC. This gives the protein CSVEGPDEETQYF. The rearrangement uses TRBV29-1 and TRBJ2-5, with TRBD2 as a possible D gene (6 bases). V lost 6 bases to trimming and J lost 3 bases, with 14 bases between them. Germline V lookup: CDR1 SQVTM, CDR2 ANQGSEA. The CDR3 covers 13 residues.

This clone occurred a few times. The rearrangement links TRBV6-5 to TRBJ2-1; 8 bases fit TRBD2. The CDR3 is 15 residues long. The germline CDR1 and CDR2 sequences are MNHEY and SVGAGI. The V and J ends lost 6 bases and 5 bases, in that order; junction bases with no gene match: 9. Here the CDR3 DNA reads TGTGCCAGCAGAAGCCTAGCGGGTTATGACAATGAGCAGTTCTTC. Its translation is CASRSLAGYDNEQFF.

The chain is built from TRBV10-3 and TRBJ2-7, with TRBD1 identical over 8 bases. After removal of 10 bases from V and 6 bases from J, the junction contained 2 bases not matched to a gene. Germline V lookup: CDR1 ENHRY, CDR2 SYGVKD. The CDR3 length is 10 residues. CDR3 nucleotide sequence: TGTGCCAGCGGGACAGGCGAGCAGTACTTC. Translating gives CASGTGEQYF.

The chain combines TRBV11-2 with TRBJ2-7; 13 bases agree with TRBD2. V was clipped by 3 bases and J by 1 base; unmatched bases: 6. CDR1 SGHAT and CDR2 FQNNGV come from the germline V gene. This CDR3 contains 17 residues. The CDR3 DNA reads as TGTGCCAGCAGCTTGGGACTAGCGGGAAGGGCATCCTACGAGCAGTACTTC. This translates into CASSLGLAGRASYEQYF.

This clone was counted between two and nine times. This chain joins TRBV10-3 and TRBJ1-3, with no clear D. This CDR3 comprises 17 residues. The V gene's germline CDR1 is ENHRY and CDR2 SYGVKD. V was cut by 4 bases and J by 0 bases, with 16 bases left in between. The CDR3 DNA follows: TGTGCCATCAGTGCGCCGCCGGCGGCCGACTCTGGAAACACCATATATTTT. This gives the protein CAISAPPAADSGNTIYF.

Only a few counts were recorded for this clone. V usage is TRBV4-1 and J usage is TRBJ2-7; D gene uncertain. This CDR3 has 13 amino acids. In germline, CDR1 is MGHRA, CDR2 YSYEKL. Trimming took 1 base from V and 2 from J, leaving 6 bases between them. DNA of the CDR3: TGCGCCAGCAGCCAAGGGAGAGCCTACGAGCAGTACTTC. Residues: CASSQGRAYEQYF.

There are a few counts of this clone. Other DNA sequences within the sample encode an identical CDR3. The V call is TRBV7-9, the J call TRBJ2-2; 12 positions match TRBD2. Germline V gives CDR1 SEHNR, CDR2 FQNEAQ (reference sequence). Trimming took 9 bases from V and 4 from J; bases not matched to a gene: 9. This CDR3 spans 16 amino acids. CDR3 in amino acids: CASSPTSGRGTGELFF. The CDR3 DNA is TGTGCCAGTTCCCCGACTAGCGGGAGAGGCACCGGGGAGCTGTTTTTT.

This clone was picked up a small number of times. This sequence joins TRBV6-5 and TRBJ2-7; TRBD1 is a possible D gene (6 bases). CDR1 MNHEY and CDR2 SVGAGI come from the germline V gene. V lost 4 bases and J lost 3, with 13 bases in between. This CDR3 is built from 14 residues. In DNA, the CDR3 is TGTGCCAGCAGTTCCACAGGGATTCTCTACGAGCAGTACTTC. It yields the protein CASSSTGILYEQYF.

V is TRBV2 and J is TRBJ2-1; 7 nucleotides match TRBD2. The CDR3 sequence is 17 residues long. Germline loops: CDR1 SNHLY, CDR2 FYNNEI. The V segment lost 4 bases and the J segment 5 bases; nucleotides outside the gene matches: 14. In DNA form, the CDR3 reads TGTGCCAGCAGTGGAAAACTAGCGCCGAGGTTAGACAATGAGCAGTTCTTC. Translation: CASSGKLAPRLDNEQFF.

As regards this clone: The junction shows a germline mismatch at one end, possibly a read error. The genes are TRBV4-1 and TRBJ2-7; possible D gene TRBD1, 5 bases. CDR1 is MGHRA, CDR2 YSYEKL, per germline. This CDR3 has 13 amino acids. In DNA form, the CDR3 reads TGTGCCAGCAGCCAGGGCGGCACCTACGAGCAGTACTTC. It encodes CASSQGGTYEQYF.

This clone was detected a few times. This chain uses TRBV30 with TRBJ1-2; a possible D gene is TRBD1 (5 bases). V lost 8 bases and J 1 base, leaving 14 bases between the germline ends. The CDR3 covers 13 residues. CDR1 and CDR2 from the germline V gene are GTSNPN and SVGIG (reference sequence). CDR3 sequence: CAGSTGHNYGYTF. DNA for the CDR3: TGTGCCGGGTCCACAGGACATAACTATGGCTACACCTTC.

V is TRBV4-3 and J is TRBJ1-6; D remains unclear. The ends were cut back, 2 bases at V and 9 bases at J, with 17 bases in the middle. The CDR3 covers 16 residues. CDR1 is LGHNA and CDR2 is YSLEER in the germline V gene. CDR3 DNA: TGCGCCAGCAGCCAATTCGGCGGTCTACCCCTTTCACCCCTCCACTTT. This codes for CASSQFGGLPLSPLHF.

This clone counts as medium-sized. The chain employs TRBV19 and TRBJ2-7; D may be TRBD2 (5 bases). V was pared by 3 bases and J by 2 bases, with 17 bases between. This CDR3 spans 16 amino acids. CDR1 and CDR2 from the germline V gene are LNHDA and SQIVND (reference sequence). The CDR3 is CASSMVYGNRAYEQYF. As DNA, the CDR3 is TGTGCCAGTAGTATGGTTTACGGGAACAGAGCCTACGAGCAGTACTTC.

By its share, this clone is medium-sized. The J gene is TRBJ1-1, the V gene TRBV6-5; D ambiguous. The CDR3 runs to 13 residues. V was shortened by 4 bases and J by 1 base, with 7 bases between the two germline ends. Germline V gene lookup returns CDR1 MNHEY and CDR2 SVGAGI. CDR3 bases: TGTGCCAGCAGTTGGCGGGGGAACACTGAAGCTTTCTTT. Translating it yields CASSWRGNTEAFF.